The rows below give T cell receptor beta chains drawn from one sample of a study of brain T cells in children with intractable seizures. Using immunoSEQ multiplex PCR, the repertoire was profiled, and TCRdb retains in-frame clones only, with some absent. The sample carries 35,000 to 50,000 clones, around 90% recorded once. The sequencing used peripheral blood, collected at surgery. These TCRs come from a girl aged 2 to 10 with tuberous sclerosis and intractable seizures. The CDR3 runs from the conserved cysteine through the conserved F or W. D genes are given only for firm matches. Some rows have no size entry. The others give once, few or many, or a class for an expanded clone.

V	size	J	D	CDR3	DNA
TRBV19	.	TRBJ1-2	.	CASSIPRGPTGGYTF	TGTGCCAGTAGTATTCCCAGGGGACCTACGGGTGGCTACACCTTC
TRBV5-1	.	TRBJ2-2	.	CASSWDTYTGELFF	TGCGCCAGCAGCTGGGACACCTACACCGGGGAGCTGTTTTTT
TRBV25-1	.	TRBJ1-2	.	CASSEGWIVYTF	TGTGCCAGCAGTGAGGGTTGGATTGTCTACACCTTC
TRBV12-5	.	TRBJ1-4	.	CASGLERNNYNEKLFF	TGTGCTAGTGGTTTGGAAAGGAACAACTATAATGAAAAACTGTTTTTT
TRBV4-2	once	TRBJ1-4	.	CASSQDGSRGEKLFF	TGTGCCAGCAGCCAAGACGGTTCACGCGGTGAAAAACTGTTTTTT
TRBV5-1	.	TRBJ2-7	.	CASSALGYRQYF	TGCGCCAGCAGCGCGTTAGGGTATCGGCAGTACTTC
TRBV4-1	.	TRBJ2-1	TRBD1	CASSQFPRTGEVNEQFF	TGCGCCAGCAGCCAATTTCCGAGGACAGGGGAGGTCAATGAGCAGTTCTTC
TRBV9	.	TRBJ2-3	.	CASSVRFDTATDTQYF	TGTGCCAGCAGCGTAAGGTTTGACACTGCCACAGATACGCAGTATTTT
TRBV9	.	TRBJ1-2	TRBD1	CASSVAVVGTGDGYTF	TGTGCCAGCAGCGTAGCGGTCGTCGGGACAGGGGATGGCTACACCTTC
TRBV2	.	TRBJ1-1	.	CASSADKNTEAFF	TGTGCCAGCAGTGCCGACAAGAACACTGAAGCTTTCTTT
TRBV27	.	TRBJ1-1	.	CASSLSGAANTEAFF	TGTGCCAGCAGTTTATCGGGGGCGGCTAACACTGAAGCTTTCTTT
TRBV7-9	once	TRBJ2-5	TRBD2	CASSVSGTSYQETQYF	TGTGCCAGCAGCGTATCCGGGACTAGCTACCAAGAGACCCAGTACTTC
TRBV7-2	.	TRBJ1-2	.	CASSPHRSGEGYTF	TGTGCCAGCAGCCCGCACCGGTCAGGGGAAGGCTACACCTTC
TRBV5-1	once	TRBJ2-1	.	CASSLARDQFF	TGCGCCAGCAGCTTGGCCAGGGACCAGTTCTTC
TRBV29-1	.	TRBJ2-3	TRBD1	CSVEGQGVSTDTQYF	TGCAGCGTTGAAGGACAGGGGGTCAGCACAGATACGCAGTATTTT
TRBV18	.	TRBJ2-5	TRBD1	CASSHDSGGETQYF	TGTGCCAGCTCACACGATTCAGGGGGAGAGACCCAGTACTTC
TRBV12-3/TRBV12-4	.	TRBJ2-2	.	CASSLASGGELFF	TGTGCCAGCAGTTTAGCGTCCGGGGGGGAGCTGTTTTTT
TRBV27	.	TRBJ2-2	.	CASSLYHRHTGELFF	TGTGCCAGCAGTTTATATCACAGACACACCGGGGAGCTGTTTTTT
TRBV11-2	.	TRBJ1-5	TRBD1	CASSRDRGSNQPQHF	TGTGCCAGCAGCCGGGACAGGGGAAGCAATCAGCCCCAGCATTTT
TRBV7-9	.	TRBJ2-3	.	CASSLVSSSTDTQYF	TGTGCCAGCAGCTTAGTCTCATCTAGCACAGATACGCAGTATTTT
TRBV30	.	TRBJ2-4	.	CAWSPGQAKNIQYF	TGTGCCTGGAGCCCAGGACAAGCCAAAAACATTCAGTACTTC
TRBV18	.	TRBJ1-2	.	CASSPPVTTNYGYTF	TGTGCCAGCTCACCACCGGTAACGACTAACTATGGCTACACCTTC
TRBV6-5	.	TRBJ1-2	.	CATSGGRRIDGYTF	TGTGCCACATCCGGGGGGAGGCGGATCGATGGCTACACCTTC
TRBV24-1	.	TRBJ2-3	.	CATSGGGTDTQYF	TGTGCCACCAGTGGCGGGGGCACAGATACGCAGTATTTT
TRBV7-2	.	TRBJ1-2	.	CASSPTGFYGYTF	TGTGCCAGCAGCCCCACAGGGTTCTATGGCTACACCTTC
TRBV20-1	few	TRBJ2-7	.	CSASDGRSYEQYF	TGCAGTGCTAGTGACGGACGCTCCTACGAGCAGTACTTC
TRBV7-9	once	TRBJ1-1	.	CASMVGGTEAFF	TGTGCCAGCATGGTTGGGGGGACTGAAGCTTTCTTT